This T cell receptor beta chain was captured by sequencing in a study of cytomegalovirus exposure and HLA in healthy donors. V was clipped by 5 bases and J by 5 bases, with 16 bases between them. This CDR3 is built from 15 residues. Germline loops: CDR1 SGDLS, CDR2 YYNGEE. Findings and caveats of the study: Presence/absence analyses took donor sequencing depth as roughly uniform. Judged likely to be a sequencing artifact was a cluster of highly shared sequence variants.

In nominal health when sampled, donors likely had unrecorded immune exposures nonetheless. Notes on this clone: Its matching antigen is unknown.

60 Vbeta and 13 Jbeta primers were used in PCR. Clones were sequenced by immunoSEQ multiplex PCR, and TCRdb holds only the in-frame ones, with some missing. Of 150,000 to 160,000 clones listed, nearly 80% are singletons. The chain couples TRBV9 to TRBJ1-4, with D perhaps matching TRBD1 (5 bases). This receptor was taken from a man aged 25-45 years in good health and CMV-seropositive. The specimen sequenced was PBMCs. CDR3 nucleotides: TGTGCCAGCAGTCTTGGGGCGCAGTGGAATGAAAAACTGTTTTTT. It translates to CASSLGAQWNEKLFF.